The 28 T cell receptor beta chains reported below all come from one sample, sequenced in a study of blood T cell repertoires in COVID-19. Assay: immunoSEQ multiplex PCR; the TCRdb copy retains only in-frame clones and omits some. Of some 70,000 clones listed, about 85% were seen once; the top ten hold about 3.2%. Sequencing used peripheral blood. The source of these receptors is a man older than 75 with acute or convalescent COVID-19.

Only one count was recorded for this clone. One end of the junction varies from germline; a read error may be responsible. The rearrangement uses TRBV11-3 and TRBJ2-1, with 11 nucleotides matching TRBD2. CDR3 size: 15 residues. Germline V gene sequence: CDR1 SGHNT, CDR2 YENEEA. The DNA for the CDR3 is TGTGCCAGCAACTTACTAGCGGGAGAGGTCAATGAGCAGTTCTTC. Protein product: CASNLLAGEVNEQFF.

V usage is TRBV9 and J usage is TRBJ2-1; D is ambiguous. V lost 0 bases and J lost 4, with 11 bases in between. Germline CDR1 is SGDLS and CDR2 is YYNGEE. There are 15 residues in the CDR3. This chain's CDR3 is CASSVAPGGYNEQFF. In DNA form, the CDR3 reads TGTGCCAGCAGCGTAGCCCCGGGTGGATACAATGAGCAGTTCTTC.

The chain recombines TRBV19 with TRBJ2-1, with 11 bases matching TRBD2. The germline CDR1 and CDR2 sequences are LNHDA and SQIVND (reference sequence). The V segment lost 10 bases and the J segment 1 base; nucleotides outside the gene matches: 9. This CDR3 is built from 16 residues. The CDR3: CATQTSGARSYNEQFF. The CDR3 DNA is TGTGCCACCCAGACTAGCGGGGCCAGATCCTACAATGAGCAGTTCTTC.

This clone showed up just a few times. The CDR3 is CASSYSGHRVNTEAFF. CDR3 nucleotide sequence: TGTGCCAGCAGTTACTCGGGGCACAGGGTGAACACTGAAGCTTTCTTT. V usage is TRBV6-2 or TRBV6-3 and J usage is TRBJ1-1; a weak D match, TRBD1 (6 bases). The CDR3 extends over 16 amino acids. CDR1 and CDR2 (germline): MNHEY, SVGEGT. Trimming took 0 bases from V and 0 from J, leaving 11 bases between them.

CDR3 nucleotide sequence: TGTGCCAGCAGCTTAATCGTTTCTAGCGGAGACAATGAGCAGTTCTTC. This encodes CASSLIVSSGDNEQFF. The chain employs TRBV7-8 and TRBJ2-1; TRBD2 matches 7 bases. CDR3 length equals 16 residues. Germline lookup yields CDR1 SGHVS and CDR2 FQNEAQ. J lost 5 bases, V lost 2 bases, and 9 bases had no gene match.

This sequence joins TRBV5-1 and TRBJ1-3; 7 nucleotides align to TRBD1. The CDR3 has 14 residues. Germline V lookup: CDR1 SGHRS, CDR2 YFSETQ. Trimming at V came to 3 bases and at J to 4 bases, leaving 4 bases not matched to a gene. The CDR3 region has the DNA TGCGCCAGCAGCTCACAGGGGTCCGGAAACACCATATATTTT. It encodes CASSSQGSGNTIYF.

The count of this clone is one. V gene TRBV5-1 combines with J gene TRBJ1-1, with 9 bases fitting TRBD1. Trimming took 4 bases from V and 4 from J; bases not matched to a gene: 5. Germline assignment: CDR1 SGHRS and CDR2 YFSETQ. The CDR3 consists of 14 residues. Here the CDR3 DNA reads TGCGCCAGCAGCAGGGGACAGGGACGCACTGAAGCTTTCTTT. Protein sequence: CASSRGQGRTEAFF.

V and J are TRBV7-2 and TRBJ1-3; D remains unclear. CDR3 length equals 14 residues. Germline CDR1 and CDR2: SGHTA and FQGNSA. V was trimmed by 4 bases and J by 0 bases, leaving 7 bases between them. CDR3 in amino acids: CASSSRLSGNTIYF. In DNA form, the CDR3 reads TGTGCCAGCAGCTCTAGACTCTCTGGAAACACCATATATTTT.

The V gene is TRBV7-9, the J gene TRBJ1-5; maybe TRBD1 (5 bases). Looked up from germline, CDR1 is SEHNR and CDR2 is FQNEAQ (reference sequence). This CDR3 has 14 amino acids. Trimming took off 1 base at V and 9 bases at J, with 13 bases between the two ends. CDR3 DNA sequence: TGTGCCAGCAGCTTAGAGGCAGGGATTGCGCCCCAGCATTTT. Residues: CASSLEAGIAPQHF.

V usage is TRBV24-1 and J usage is TRBJ1-3; D is unclear. This CDR3 has 14 amino acids. With 5 bases removed from V and 2 bases from J, the gap between germline ends came to 9 bases. The V gene's germline CDR1 is KGHDR and CDR2 SFDVKD. The CDR3: CATSAKGAGNTIYF. DNA of the CDR3: TGTGCCACCAGTGCTAAGGGAGCTGGAAACACCATATATTTT.

This clone appeared once. The chain is built from TRBV24-1 and TRBJ2-2, with a possible D match to TRBD2 (5 bases). V was clipped by 0 bases and J by 6 bases, with 7 bases between them. Germline V gene sequence: CDR1 KGHDR, CDR2 SFDVKD. This CDR3 spans 14 amino acids. For the CDR3, the DNA is TGTGCCACCAGTGATTTGCGAGGGCCCGGGGAGCTGTTTTTT. Translation: CATSDLRGPGELFF.

The J gene is TRBJ2-1, the V gene TRBV5-1, with a weak D call TRBD1 (6 bases). This CDR3 spans 14 amino acids. Germline V gene lookup returns CDR1 SGHRS and CDR2 YFSETQ. V dropped 7 bases and J dropped 0 bases, with 11 bases sitting between them. This CDR3 reads CASGTGFSYNEQFF. In DNA form, the CDR3 reads TGCGCCAGCGGTACAGGGTTCTCCTACAATGAGCAGTTCTTC.

This sequence joins TRBV24-1 and TRBJ2-2; 9 positions match TRBD2. V lost 4 bases, J lost 4 bases, and 6 bases stayed unmatched. Germline values: CDR1 KGHDR, CDR2 SFDVKD. CDR3 length: 16 residues. The CDR3 region has the DNA TGTGCCACCAGTGACCTTAGCGGGAGAAGCACCGGGGAGCTGTTTTTT. It yields the protein CATSDLSGRSTGELFF.

The rearrangement joins TRBV3-1 (or the pseudogene TRBV3-2) to TRBJ1-1; 8 positions match TRBD1. Looked up from germline, CDR1 is LGHDT and CDR2 is YNNKEL (reference sequence). CDR3 length equals 14 residues. After removal of 8 bases from V and 4 bases from J, the junction contained 9 bases not matched to a gene. The CDR3, as DNA: TGTGCCAGCGAAGGACAGGGATACAGCACTGAAGCTTTCTTT. Protein product: CASEGQGYSTEAFF.

The CDR3 protein is CASSYGGAGANVLTF. The CDR3 DNA reads TGCGCCAGCAGCTATGGCGGGGCTGGGGCCAACGTCCTGACTTTC. This chain links TRBV5-1 with TRBJ2-6; D is perhaps TRBD2 (6 bases). V shed 3 bases and J shed 2 bases, with 9 bases lying between them. The CDR3 loop spans 15 amino acids. Looked up from germline, CDR1 is SGHRS and CDR2 is YFSETQ.

The chain uses TRBV27 and TRBJ2-1; 7 bases align to TRBD2. This CDR3 has 16 amino acids. Germline V gives CDR1 MNHEY, CDR2 SMNVEV (reference sequence). V lost 5 bases and J lost 9; bases outside the gene matches: 16. CDR3 loop: CASSLSGTGAWGEQFF. CDR3 nucleotide sequence: TGTGCCAGCAGTCTGAGCGGGACCGGGGCCTGGGGTGAGCAGTTCTTC.

This chain uses TRBV19 with TRBJ1-2, with D unresolved. CDR1 and CDR2 from the germline V gene are LNHDA and SQIVND (reference sequence). With 4 bases removed from V and 1 base from J, the gap between germline ends came to 13 bases. The CDR3 contains 15 residues. CDR3 residues: CASSRSTVGNYGYTF. The CDR3 nucleotides read TGTGCCAGTAGTAGGTCCACAGTGGGTAACTATGGCTACACCTTC.

The V call is TRBV5-1, the J call TRBJ1-1; D ambiguous. V was cut by 3 bases and J by 5 bases, with 14 bases left in between. The CDR3 is made up of 14 amino acids. Germline V lookup: CDR1 SGHRS, CDR2 YFSETQ. This CDR3 reads CASSSGSAGTEAFF. In DNA, the CDR3 is TGCGCCAGCAGCTCCGGATCCGCGGGGACTGAAGCTTTCTTT. Variable domain in full (rest from reference TRBV5-1 and TRBJ1-1): KAGVTQTPRYLIKTRGQQVTLSCSPISGHRSVSWYQQTPGQGLQFLFEYFSETQRNKGNFPGRFSGRQFSNSRSEMNVSTLELGDSALYLCASSSGSAGTEAFFGQGTRLTVV.

This rearrangement joins TRBV3-1 (or the pseudogene TRBV3-2) to TRBJ2-4; 9 bases match TRBD2. This CDR3 is 18 amino acids long. V lost 1 base, J lost 7 bases, and 14 bases stayed unmatched. Germline assignment: CDR1 LGHDT and CDR2 YNNKEL (reference sequence). DNA for the CDR3: TGTGCCAGCAGCCAAGGCAGCGGGAGGATAGGGCGTACGAACATTCAGTACTTC. It translates to CASSQGSGRIGRTNIQYF.

The gene calls are TRBV27 and TRBJ1-2, with unresolved D. V was cut by 8 bases and J by 6 bases, with 10 bases left in between. Germline CDR1 reads MNHEY; CDR2 reads SMNVEV (reference sequence). The CDR3 sequence is 11 residues long. The CDR3 here is CASGESNGYTF. CDR3 DNA sequence: TGTGCCAGCGGGGAGAGCAATGGCTACACCTTC.

This sequence joins TRBV19 and TRBJ2-6, with a possible D match to TRBD2 (6 bases). V shed 2 bases and J shed 1 base, with 9 bases lying between them. Germline values: CDR1 LNHDA, CDR2 SQIVND (reference sequence). The CDR3 runs to 16 residues. The CDR3 reads CASSITRGSGANVLTF. The CDR3 nucleotides read TGTGCCAGTAGTATAACTCGGGGGTCTGGGGCCAACGTCCTGACTTTC.

The chain employs TRBV7-9 and TRBJ1-5; D might be TRBD1 (5 bases). The CDR3 totals 13 residues. The germline V and J ends were trimmed by 2 bases and 4 bases, with 6 bases remaining between them. Germline V gene sequence: CDR1 SEHNR, CDR2 FQNEAQ (reference sequence). The CDR3 coding sequence is TGTGCCAGCAGCTTATCAGGGAATCAGCCCCAGCATTTT. Translation: CASSLSGNQPQHF.

V usage is TRBV19 and J usage is TRBJ2-1; 8 positions agree with TRBD1. Per germline, CDR1 LNHDA and CDR2 SQIVND (reference sequence). The V gene end was trimmed by 4 bases and the J gene end by 8 bases; junction bases not matched to a gene: 13. There are 16 residues in the CDR3. CDR3 region: CASSTYHRGVKDEQFF. CDR3 sequence (DNA): TGTGCCAGTAGTACCTATCACAGGGGGGTAAAAGATGAGCAGTTCTTC.

The chain carries TRBV3-1 (or the pseudogene TRBV3-2) and TRBJ1-2; 8 nucleotides line up with TRBD1. With V trimmed by 4 bases and J by 0 bases, 1 base remained unmatched. The germline V gene encodes CDR1 LGHDT and CDR2 YNNKEL (reference sequence). The CDR3 is made up of 14 amino acids. The CDR3 DNA reads TGTGCCAGCAGCCCGGACAGGGCTAACTATGGCTACACCTTC. This gives the protein CASSPDRANYGYTF.

This chain connects TRBV5-1 to TRBJ1-6; D gene unclear. This CDR3 is built from 16 residues. Trimming took off 2 bases at V and 7 bases at J, with 16 bases between the two ends. The V gene's germline CDR1 is SGHRS and CDR2 YFSETQ. The CDR3 coding sequence is TGCGCCAGCAGCTTATCAAGGATAGGCGGCAATTCACCCCTCCACTTT. This gives the protein CASSLSRIGGNSPLHF. The full variable domain, its missing parts supplied by reference TRBV5-1 and TRBJ1-6, is KAGVTQTPRYLIKTRGQQVTLSCSPISGHRSVSWYQQTPGQGLQFLFEYFSETQRNKGNFPGRFSGRQFSNSRSEMNVSTLELGDSALYLCASSLSRIGGNSPLHFGNGTRLTVT.

CDR3 in DNA: TGTGCCAGCAGCCTAGGACAGGGGGAATTCCCCCTCCACTTT. This encodes CASSLGQGEFPLHF. The rearrangement uses TRBV9 and TRBJ1-6, with 10 nucleotides matching TRBD1. V gave up 4 bases and J gave up 13 bases; unmatched junction bases: 8. This CDR3 has 14 amino acids. Germline CDR1 and CDR2: SGDLS and YYNGEE.

This clone was seen more than once but under ten times. The chain links TRBV18 to TRBJ1-1, with D perhaps matching TRBD1 (5 bases). This CDR3 comprises 13 residues. CDR1 KGHSH and CDR2 LQKENI come from the germline V gene. The germline V and J ends were trimmed by 6 bases and 4 bases, with 12 bases remaining between them. CDR3 sequence reads: CASSPSQGTEAFF. CDR3 coding DNA: TGTGCCAGCTCCCCTTCCCAGGGCACTGAAGCTTTCTTT.

This clone has only a few counts. This sequence joins TRBV15 and TRBJ1-1; D is undetermined. Per germline, CDR1 LNHNV and CDR2 YYDKDF (reference sequence). V dropped 0 bases and J dropped 1 base, with 9 bases sitting between them. CDR3 length: 15 residues. The CDR3 is CATSRDYGENTEAFF. CDR3 in DNA: TGTGCCACCAGCAGAGATTACGGGGAGAACACTGAAGCTTTCTTT.